A selection of T cell receptor beta chains follows, all from one sample in a study of tumor and adjacent non-tumor tissue in lung cancer. A single record per CDR3 protein comes from TCRdb applying MiXCR to the multiplex PCR reads. Of tens of thousands of distinct CDR3 sequences listed, 65% to 75% were seen once; the top ten hold approximately 16%. Sequencing was done on a sample of lung tumor tissue. The origin of the receptors is a man in his 60s with non-small cell lung cancer. The CDR3 runs from the conserved cysteine through the conserved F or W. The D gene is left open where the match is weak. The size field is filled for only some rows; it gives once, few, many or a size class.

CASNRATTAADMQYF | TGTGCCAGCAACCGGGCCACAACCGCCGCAGATATGCAGTATTTT | TRBJ2-3 | - | TRBV11-2 | few
CASSPPGQDVRRETQYF | TGTGCCAGTAGCCCCCCCGGGCAGGACGTAAGAAGGGAGACCCAGTACTTC | TRBJ2-5 | - | TRBV11-2 | -
CSARWRERGYEQYF | TGCAGTGCTAGATGGAGGGAGAGGGGCTACGAGCAGTACTTC | TRBJ2-7 | - | TRBV20-1 | -
CARSPGPDPYNEQFF | TGTGCCCGTAGCCCGGGACCAGACCCCTACAATGAGCAGTTCTTC | TRBJ2-1 | - | TRBV6-1 | -
CASSQANQVQTQYF | TGTGCCAGCAGCCAAGCGAATCAGGTTCAGACCCAGTACTTC | TRBJ2-5 | - | TRBV4-2 | -
CASSRDTEAFF | TGTGCCAGCAGTAGGGACACTGAAGCTTTCTTT | TRBJ1-1 | - | TRBV6-2/TRBV6-3 | -
CASSPHRGMSYEQFF | TGCGCCAGCAGCCCGCACCGGGGTATGAGTTATGAGCAGTTCTTC | TRBJ2-1 | - | TRBV11-2 | -
CASSLDETGTEAFF | TGTGCCAGCAGTTTGGACGAGACAGGGACTGAAGCTTTCTTT | TRBJ1-1 | TRBD1 | TRBV5-6 | -
CASSPLGGGGNEAFF | TGCGCCAGCAGCCCCCTTGGAGGGGGCGGCAATGAAGCTTTCTTT | TRBJ1-1 | TRBD1 | TRBV5-1 | -
CARSLGYGEGANVLTF | TGTGCCAGAAGCTTAGGCTACGGTGAGGGGGCCAACGTCCTGACATTC | TRBJ2-6 | TRBD1 | TRBV7-9 | -